The 25 T cell receptor beta chains below come from one sample, sequenced in a study of blood T cell repertoires in COVID-19. The table came from immunoSEQ multiplex PCR; TCRdb's copy has only in-frame clones and leaves some out. Of around 20,000 clones listed, about 83% are singletons. What was sequenced was peripheral blood. The receptors shown here come from a human donor in a cohort sampled during active COVID-19.

V and J are TRBV7-2 and TRBJ2-7, with D possibly matching TRBD2 (5 bases). The CDR3 is 14 residues long. V shed 7 bases and J shed 3 bases, with 16 bases lying between them. From germline, CDR1 is SGHTA and CDR2 FQGNSA. CDR3 region: CASTFGREYYEQYF. DNA of the CDR3: TGTGCCAGCACCTTCGGACGGGAATACTACGAGCAGTACTTC.

This chain joins TRBV7-9 and TRBJ1-3; 7 nucleotides agree with TRBD1. This CDR3 is built from 14 residues. Trimming cost V 5 bases and J 2 bases; bases outside gene matches: 3. Germline-derived CDR1 and CDR2 are SEHNR and FQNEAQ (reference sequence). CDR3 loop: CASSPDRAGNTIYF. The CDR3 coding sequence is TGTGCCAGCAGCCCCGACAGGGCTGGAAACACCATATATTTT.

The chain couples TRBV27 to TRBJ2-1; the match to TRBD2 covers 7 bases. Germline lookup yields CDR1 MNHEY and CDR2 SMNVEV (reference sequence). V lost 2 bases and J lost 3; bases outside the gene matches: 4. The CDR3 contains 15 residues. For the CDR3, the DNA is TGTGCCAGCAGTTTAGACGGGGGGAGCTACAATGAGCAGTTCTTC. Translation: CASSLDGGSYNEQFF.

V gene TRBV25-1 combines with J gene TRBJ2-6; D is ambiguous. Germline values: CDR1 MGHDK, CDR2 SYGVNS. The CDR3 runs 14 residues. V was clipped by 6 bases and J by 0 bases, with 6 bases between them. The CDR3 DNA reads as TGTGCCAGCAGCCGAGCCTCTGGGGCCAACGTCCTGACTTTC. This gives the protein CASSRASGANVLTF.

The chain combines TRBV7-8 with TRBJ1-2; unclear D gene. The V end was cut by 8 bases, the J end by 8 bases, with 18 bases between. Germline V gene sequence: CDR1 SGHVS, CDR2 FQNEAQ. The CDR3 length is 13 residues. The CDR3 here is CASRTGNDWGYTF. The CDR3 nucleotides are TGTGCCAGCCGGACTGGCAACGACTGGGGCTACACCTTC. Combining the CDR3 with reference TRBV7-8 and TRBJ1-2 gives the whole variable domain GAGVSQSPRYKVAKRGQDVALRCDPISGHVSLFWYQQALGQGPEFLTYFQNEAQLDKSGLPSDRFFAERPEGSVSTLKIQRTQQEDSAVYLCASRTGNDWGYTFGSGTRLTVV.

The chain carries TRBV2 and TRBJ1-5; 7 nucleotides match TRBD1. Germline V gives CDR1 SNHLY, CDR2 FYNNEI. Germline trimming cut 2 bases from V and 15 bases from J; bases unmatched to any gene: 13. This CDR3 is built from 14 residues. The CDR3: CASSERVGDSLRHF. DNA for the CDR3: TGTGCCAGCAGTGAAAGAGTGGGGGACAGTCTCCGGCATTTT.

This sequence joins TRBV5-4 and TRBJ2-1, with 16 bases that match TRBD2. The germline CDR1 and CDR2 sequences are SGHNT and YYREEE (reference sequence). This CDR3 comprises 13 residues. Unmatched junction bases numbered 4, after V lost 10 bases and J lost 9 bases. The CDR3 nucleotides read TGTGCCCCGGGACTAGCGGGAGGGGGTGAGCAGTTCTTC. Translating it yields CAPGLAGGGEQFF. The variable domain in full, completed from reference TRBV5-4 and TRBJ2-1, reads ETGVTQSPTHLIKTRGQQVTLRCSSQSGHNTVSWYQQALGQGPQFIFQYYREEENGRGNFPPRFSGLQFPNYSSELNVNALELDDSALYLCAPGLAGGGEQFFGPGTRLTVL.

The V and J genes are TRBV7-2 and TRBJ2-4; 7 bases align to TRBD1. Looked up from germline, CDR1 is SGHTA and CDR2 is FQGNSA. Trimming took 5 bases from V and 9 from J; bases not matched to a gene: 4. This CDR3 has 12 amino acids. CDR3 loop: CASSPTGTIQYF. CDR3 in DNA: TGTGCCAGCAGCCCGACAGGGACCATTCAGTACTTC.

This chain joins TRBV10-3 and TRBJ2-7, with a possible D match to TRBD2 (6 bases). From germline, CDR1 is ENHRY and CDR2 SYGVKD. V was cut by 4 bases and J by 4 bases, with 14 bases left in between. CDR3 size: 14 residues. The CDR3 nucleotides read TGTGCCATCAGTGCCTCGGGGGTAGAGTACGAGCAGTACTTC. Translating gives CAISASGVEYEQYF.

V gene TRBV28 combines with J gene TRBJ1-4; D is uncertain. This CDR3 is 14 amino acids long. Germline values: CDR1 MDHEN, CDR2 SYDVKM. V was clipped by 4 bases and J by 5 bases, with 11 bases between them. The DNA of the CDR3 is TGTGCCAGCAGTTCCTGGCCATACAATGAAAAACTGTTTTTT. Protein product: CASSSWPYNEKLFF.

This chain links TRBV5-8 with TRBJ2-1; D may be TRBD1 (5 bases). The CDR3 extends over 16 amino acids. Germline V gives CDR1 SGHTS, CDR2 YDEGEE. The V gene lost 0 bases and the J gene lost 0 bases, with 10 bases spanning the gap. Here the CDR3 reads CASSLGQISSYNEQFF. CDR3 bases: TGTGCCAGCAGCTTGGGACAGATCAGCTCCTACAATGAGCAGTTCTTC.

The chain carries TRBV7-8 and TRBJ1-1, with D perhaps matching TRBD1 (6 bases). The CDR3 sequence is 15 residues long. Germline CDR1 is SGHVS and CDR2 is FQNEAQ. Trimming removed 5 bases at V and 7 bases at J, with 20 bases between. The CDR3 reads CASSPGGHTGSEAFF. The DNA for the CDR3 is TGTGCCAGCAGCCCCGGAGGTCATACAGGGAGTGAAGCTTTCTTT. The whole variable domain, remainder taken from reference TRBV7-8 and TRBJ1-1, is GAGVSQSPRYKVAKRGQDVALRCDPISGHVSLFWYQQALGQGPEFLTYFQNEAQLDKSGLPSDRFFAERPEGSVSTLKIQRTQQEDSAVYLCASSPGGHTGSEAFFGQGTRLTVV.

V and J are TRBV18 and TRBJ2-6; D gene ambiguous. Germline-derived CDR1 and CDR2 are KGHSH and LQKENI. V was clipped by 5 bases and J by 2 bases, with 7 bases between them. CDR3 length: 14 amino acids. The CDR3 here is CASSGATGANVLTF. DNA for the CDR3: TGTGCCAGCTCAGGAGCAACTGGGGCCAACGTCCTGACTTTC.

The J gene is TRBJ2-1, the V gene TRBV11-2; D is undetermined. Germline V CDR1 and CDR2: SGHAT, FQNNGV. V shed 4 bases and J shed 8 bases, with 12 bases lying between them. The CDR3 covers 13 residues. CDR3 sequence reads: CASSSRPTDEQFF. CDR3 in DNA: TGTGCCAGCAGCTCACGCCCAACGGATGAGCAGTTCTTC.

The rearrangement links TRBV18 to TRBJ2-3; TRBD2 aligns across 7 bases. Germline trimming cut 2 bases from V and 2 bases from J; bases unmatched to any gene: 31. CDR1 KGHSH and CDR2 LQKENI come from the germline V gene. CDR3 size: 24 residues. In DNA form, the CDR3 reads TGTGCCAGCTCACCAAAGTCCTGCCCTCCCGGTCAGTTGATTGCGGGAGCGTCCACAGATACGCAGTATTTT. As protein: CASSPKSCPPGQLIAGASTDTQYF.

This rearrangement joins TRBV3-1 (or the pseudogene TRBV3-2) to TRBJ2-3; weak D call: TRBD2 (6 bases). The V gene's germline CDR1 is LGHDT and CDR2 YNNKEL (reference sequence). The CDR3 loop spans 15 amino acids. Trimming pared 2 bases from V and 0 bases from J, leaving 9 bases between. CDR3 amino acids: CASSQTSSSTDTQYF. In DNA form, the CDR3 reads TGTGCCAGCAGCCAAACTAGCTCGAGCACAGATACGCAGTATTTT.

The chain combines TRBV7-2 with TRBJ2-1; 12 bases map to TRBD2. The CDR3 consists of 14 residues. Germline values: CDR1 SGHTA, CDR2 FQGNSA. V gave up 6 bases and J gave up 8 bases; unmatched junction bases: 5. CDR3 DNA sequence: TGTGCCAGCAGTCAGACTAGCGGGAGATATGAGCAGTTCTTC. Its translation: CASSQTSGRYEQFF.

This chain joins TRBV3-1 (or the pseudogene TRBV3-2) and TRBJ2-1, with unresolved D. V dropped 2 bases and J dropped 0 bases, with 11 bases sitting between them. This CDR3 contains 16 residues. Germline V gives CDR1 LGHDT, CDR2 YNNKEL (reference sequence). CDR3 coding DNA: TGTGCCAGCAGCCAACCCTCCAGAAGCTCCTACAATGAGCAGTTCTTC. It codes for CASSQPSRSSYNEQFF.

V is TRBV29-1 and J is TRBJ2-7; 7 nucleotides align to TRBD1. This CDR3 region has 15 residues. V was pared by 8 bases and J by 6 bases, with 19 bases of the junction left unmatched. Per the germline V gene, CDR1 is SQVTM and CDR2 is ANQGSEA. DNA for the CDR3: TGCAGCCCCACACACGTCGGAGACAGGGTGAGCGAGCAGTACTTC. It encodes CSPTHVGDRVSEQYF.

J is TRBJ1-1 and V is TRBV6-5; D unclear. Germline V gene lookup returns CDR1 MNHEY and CDR2 SVGAGI. CDR3 size: 15 residues. V was trimmed by 4 bases and J by 3 bases, leaving 15 bases between them. CDR3 amino acids: CASSSADLRDTEAFF. The CDR3 bases are TGTGCCAGCAGTTCGGCGGACTTACGGGACACTGAAGCTTTCTTT.

The chain is built from TRBV6-2 or TRBV6-3 and TRBJ1-2, with TRBD1 matching 8 bases. Germline V gene sequence: CDR1 MNHEY, CDR2 SVGEGT. V shed 2 bases and J 6 bases; nucleotides not matched to a gene: 11. This CDR3 comprises 16 residues. The CDR3 loop reads CASSYPSGTGKNGYTF. The CDR3 DNA is TGTGCCAGCAGTTACCCCTCCGGGACAGGAAAAAATGGCTACACCTTC.

The J gene is TRBJ2-3, the V gene TRBV2; 7 bases map to TRBD2. Germline V gene data show CDR1 as SNHLY and CDR2 as FYNNEI. V shed 6 bases, J shed 2 bases, and the junction held 8 bases outside the gene matches. The CDR3 has 15 amino acids. DNA of the CDR3: TGTGCCAGCAGGGTTGGGGAGGGTCCCACAGATACGCAGTATTTT. This translates into CASRVGEGPTDTQYF.

The chain links TRBV6-2 or TRBV6-3 to TRBJ2-3, with 13 nucleotides matching TRBD2. Germline assignment: CDR1 MNHEY and CDR2 SVGEGT. The CDR3 runs to 17 residues. V lost 5 bases and J lost 4; bases outside the gene matches: 9. The CDR3 bases are TGTGCCAGCAGTCGCCCTACTAGCGGGAGGGCCCCAGATACGCAGTATTTT. Protein: CASSRPTSGRAPDTQYF.

V usage is TRBV5-4 and J usage is TRBJ2-1; a weak D match, TRBD2 (5 bases). V lost 1 base and J 4 bases, leaving 15 bases between the germline ends. Germline V gene lookup returns CDR1 SGHNT and CDR2 YYREEE (reference sequence). The CDR3 runs 16 residues. CDR3 sequence reads: CASSLHEGLVYNEQFF. In DNA, the CDR3 is TGTGCCAGCAGCTTGCACGAGGGCCTAGTTTACAATGAGCAGTTCTTC. The complete variable domain, with remaining parts taken from reference TRBV5-4 and TRBJ2-1, reads ETGVTQSPTHLIKTRGQQVTLRCSSQSGHNTVSWYQQALGQGPQFIFQYYREEENGRGNFPPRFSGLQFPNYSSELNVNALELDDSALYLCASSLHEGLVYNEQFFGPGTRLTVL.

J is TRBJ1-5 and V is TRBV7-8, with 8 nucleotides matching TRBD1. CDR3 length: 19 residues. V dropped 3 bases and J dropped 0; count of bases not matched to a gene: 13. The V gene's germline CDR1 is SGHVS and CDR2 FQNEAQ. The CDR3 DNA reads as TGTGCCAGCAGCTTCCGGGGACAGGAGGGCTCTTATAGCAATCAGCCCCAGCATTTT. Translated, it gives CASSFRGQEGSYSNQPQHF.